The 23 T cell receptor beta chains in this list originate from one sample, sequenced in a study of tumor-infiltrating lymphocytes in localized non-small cell lung cancer (dated by TCRdb to about 2021). Preparation of the library involved the immunoSEQ multiplex PCR assay. Imported from immuneACCESS, the table was reduced by TCRdb to in-frame sequences with V and J called. These copies leave out some clones; in studies compared against another copy, an unresolved V gene accounts for under half, and the cause of the remainder is not known. The sample includes some 15,000 clones, with 55% to 80% observed a single time. The ten largest clones add up to 4.3% of the sample. Material for sequencing was lung tumor tissue. The receptors were gathered from a human donor with non-small cell lung cancer.

The chain is built from TRBV7-3 and TRBJ2-1; 9 bases fit TRBD2. Germline CDR1 and CDR2: SGHTA and FQGTGA. This CDR3 has 15 amino acids. Trimming took 4 bases from V and 4 from J; bases not matched to a gene: 5. The CDR3 DNA sequence: TGTGCCAGCAGCTCAAGCGGGGGGCCTTACAATGAGCAGTTCTTC. This encodes CASSSSGGPYNEQFF.

The V and J genes are TRBV28 and TRBJ2-7, with TRBD2 as a possible D gene (5 bases). CDR3 length: 15 residues. Germline V gives CDR1 MDHEN, CDR2 SYDVKM. V shed 3 bases and J shed 0 bases, with 12 bases lying between them. CDR3 DNA sequence: TGTGCCAGCAGTTTTTGGACTCTTAGCTCCTACGAGCAGTACTTC. Translated: CASSFWTLSSYEQYF.

The chain recombines TRBV2 with TRBJ1-2; TRBD1 aligns across 9 bases. V shed 1 base, J shed 7 bases, and the junction held 4 bases outside the gene matches. The CDR3 has 14 amino acids. Per germline, CDR1 SNHLY and CDR2 FYNNEI. The DNA for the CDR3 is TGTGCCAGCAGTGAAGTGGGACAGGGTCTTGGCTACACCTTC. Translated, it gives CASSEVGQGLGYTF.

The rearrangement uses TRBV11-2 and TRBJ2-3; 8 nucleotides agree with TRBD2. The CDR3 is 17 amino acids. Germline V gives CDR1 SGHAT, CDR2 FQNNGV. J lost 0 bases, V lost 2 bases, and 7 bases had no gene match. This CDR3 is CASSLLAGATSTDTQYF. DNA for the CDR3: TGTGCCAGCAGCTTACTAGCGGGTGCGACTAGCACAGATACGCAGTATTTT.

The J gene is TRBJ1-2, the V gene TRBV28; TRBD1 matches at 7 bases. The CDR3 consists of 13 residues. CDR1 is MDHEN, CDR2 SYDVKM, per germline. After removal of 6 bases from V and 10 bases from J, the junction contained 11 bases not matched to a gene. CDR3 DNA sequence: TGTGCCAGCAGCCCGAGGACAGGTATTACCTACACCTTC. It encodes CASSPRTGITYTF.

This chain joins TRBV5-1 and TRBJ2-5, with 8 positions matching TRBD2. Germline V CDR1 and CDR2: SGHRS, YFSETQ. The V segment lost 4 bases and the J segment 6 bases; nucleotides outside the gene matches: 8. The CDR3 runs to 14 residues. The CDR3, as DNA: TGCGCCAGCAGCCCGACCAGCGGGGGAAAGACCCAGTACTTC. It yields the protein CASSPTSGGKTQYF.

CDR3 region: CSVEDRLAGVIDEQFF. For the CDR3, the DNA is TGCAGCGTTGAAGATCGACTAGCGGGAGTTATCGATGAGCAGTTCTTC. V is TRBV29-1 and J is TRBJ2-1; 12 nucleotides align to TRBD2. The CDR3 runs to 16 residues. V lost 0 bases, J lost 8 bases, and 8 bases stayed unmatched. Germline V gene data show CDR1 as SQVTM and CDR2 as ANQGSEA.

The rearrangement links TRBV11-2 to TRBJ1-4; D gene ambiguous. The germline V gene has CDR1 SGHAT and CDR2 FQNNGV. Trimming removed 1 base at V and 5 bases at J, with 8 bases between. The length of the CDR3 is 14 residues. CDR3 DNA: TGTGCCAGCAGCTTAGGAGGCGGGAATGAAAAACTGTTTTTT. Translation: CASSLGGGNEKLFF.

The chain combines TRBV19 with TRBJ2-1; 14 bases match TRBD2. Germline trimming cut 6 bases from V and 9 bases from J; bases unmatched to any gene: 7. The CDR3 has 15 residues. Looked up from germline, CDR1 is LNHDA and CDR2 is SQIVND (reference sequence). For the CDR3, the DNA is TGTGCCAGTAGGGGGGGACTAGCGGGAGAGGGTGAGCAGTTCTTC. It specifies CASRGGLAGEGEQFF.

V usage is TRBV11-2 and J usage is TRBJ1-1; D is uncertain. This CDR3 contains 13 residues. Germline assignment: CDR1 SGHAT and CDR2 FQNNGV. V was trimmed by 5 bases and J by 8 bases, leaving 15 bases between them. The CDR3 region has the DNA TGTGCCAGCAGCCTTCAGTGGGCGGCCGAAGCTTTCTTT. Protein: CASSLQWAAEAFF.

This clone was detected only a few times. J is TRBJ2-1 and V is TRBV9; 10 nucleotides align to TRBD2. The CDR3 loop spans 16 amino acids. CDR1 and CDR2 (germline): SGDLS, YYNGEE. Germline trimming cut 3 bases from V and 8 bases from J; bases unmatched to any gene: 11. CDR3 residues: CASSEFQAGGPHEQFF. The DNA of the CDR3 is TGTGCCAGCAGCGAATTCCAAGCGGGAGGGCCCCATGAGCAGTTCTTC.

The V call is TRBV9, the J call TRBJ2-5; perhaps TRBD1 as D (6 bases). Germline V gene sequence: CDR1 SGDLS, CDR2 YYNGEE. V was cut by 4 bases and J by 2 bases, with 15 bases left in between. The CDR3 runs 15 residues. The CDR3 DNA follows: TGTGCCAGCAGCTCCGGGACACTCTCACAAGAGACCCAGTACTTC. It specifies CASSSGTLSQETQYF.

The chain carries TRBV4-1 and TRBJ2-7; D is unresolved. The germline gives CDR1 MGHRA, CDR2 YSYEKL. The V gene lost 2 bases and the J gene lost 3 bases, with 11 bases spanning the gap. The CDR3 sequence is 14 residues long. The DNA for the CDR3 is TGCGCCAGCAGCCAACACATTCGGGTCTACGAGCAGTACTTC. This sequence encodes CASSQHIRVYEQYF.

The J gene is TRBJ1-2, the V gene TRBV30; D is ambiguous. Germline CDR1 GTSNPN, CDR2 SVGIG (reference sequence). V was trimmed by 3 bases and J by 3 bases, leaving 20 bases between them. This CDR3 has 16 amino acids. CDR3: CAWRATEIEGDYGYTF. The CDR3 nucleotides read TGTGCCTGGAGGGCGACGGAGATTGAGGGTGACTATGGCTACACCTTC.

The chain links TRBV2 to TRBJ1-1; the D gene is possibly TRBD1 (5 bases). Germline CDR1 reads SNHLY; CDR2 reads FYNNEI. CDR3 length: 11 residues. V lost 3 bases and J lost 7, with 6 bases in between. The CDR3 sequence: CASSETVEAFF. The CDR3 DNA reads as TGTGCCAGCAGTGAGACAGTTGAAGCTTTCTTT.

This chain uses TRBV10-3 with TRBJ2-2, with 8 bases identical to TRBD1. The CDR3 totals 16 residues. The V gene end was trimmed by 5 bases and the J gene end by 0 bases; junction bases not matched to a gene: 5. Germline V gene lookup returns CDR1 ENHRY and CDR2 SYGVKD. This CDR3 reads CAISLGQATNTGELFF. CDR3 DNA: TGTGCCATCAGTTTGGGACAGGCCACGAACACCGGGGAGCTGTTTTTT.

V gene TRBV5-4 combines with J gene TRBJ1-2; D gene unclear. Germline values: CDR1 SGHNT, CDR2 YYREEE (reference sequence). V lost 4 bases, J lost 8 bases, and 15 bases lay in between. CDR3 size: 13 residues. The chain's CDR3 is CASSTLTGGGYTF. In nucleotides, the CDR3 is TGTGCCAGCAGCACGTTGACGGGCGGCGGCTACACCTTC.

This clone was recorded once. This chain joins TRBV30 and TRBJ2-7; TRBD1 matches at 8 bases. Per the germline V gene, CDR1 is GTSNPN and CDR2 is SVGIG (reference sequence). The J segment lost 2 bases and the V segment lost 1 base, leaving 7 bases of the junction unmatched. The CDR3 is 15 residues long. As DNA, the CDR3 is TGTGCCTGGAGTGCCAAGGACAGGGTAACCTACGAGCAGTACTTC. Translating gives CAWSAKDRVTYEQYF.

This clone occurred a few times. V usage is TRBV11-2 and J usage is TRBJ1-1; D gene unclear. This CDR3 contains 14 residues. Trimming left V 3 bases short and J 0 bases short, with 8 bases between. The germline CDR1 and CDR2 sequences are SGHAT and FQNNGV. The CDR3 DNA sequence: TGTGCCAGCAGCTTCGGGCTCATGAACACTGAAGCTTTCTTT. This translates into CASSFGLMNTEAFF.

The chain has TRBV5-1 and TRBJ2-3, with 8 bases aligning to TRBD2. This CDR3 comprises 16 residues. J lost 3 bases, V lost 5 bases, and 11 bases had no gene match. CDR1 and CDR2 from the germline V gene are SGHRS and YFSETQ. For the CDR3, the DNA is TGCGCCAGCAGATCCCCACTAGCGGTACTAACAGATACGCAGTATTTT. Translating gives CASRSPLAVLTDTQYF.

This sequence joins TRBV7-2 and TRBJ1-3; D not certain. CDR3 size: 15 residues. Trimming took off 1 base at V and 2 bases at J, with 9 bases between the two ends. The germline V gene encodes CDR1 SGHTA and CDR2 FQGNSA. For the CDR3, the DNA is TGTGCCAGCAGCTTAGAGGCTACGGCTGGAAACACCATATATTTT. Translated: CASSLEATAGNTIYF.

In its sample, this clone was seen once. The chain links TRBV15 to TRBJ2-2; TRBD1 matches 8 bases. The CDR3 is made up of 16 amino acids. Losses at the gene ends were 5 bases for V and 8 bases for J; bases not matched to a gene: 13. Germline CDR1 LNHNV, CDR2 YYDKDF (reference sequence). CDR3 nucleotides: TGTGCCACCAGCGGACAGGGATTCGAGAAAGGGGGGGAGCTGTTTTTT. Amino acid sequence: CATSGQGFEKGGELFF.

The rearrangement uses TRBV29-1 and TRBJ2-7; 9 nucleotides line up with TRBD1. Germline V gives CDR1 SQVTM, CDR2 ANQGSEA. V lost 2 bases, J lost 1 base, and 12 bases stayed unmatched. There are 17 residues in the CDR3. Written as DNA, the CDR3 is TGCAGCGTTGAATTTGTAGGACCGACAGGGGGATCCTACGAGCAGTACTTC. As protein: CSVEFVGPTGGSYEQYF.